The clone carrying this T cell receptor (beta chain) counts as medium-sized. The V gene's germline CDR1 is SNHLY and CDR2 FYNNEI. This CDR3 has 13 amino acids. V dropped 6 bases and J dropped 4 bases, with 12 bases sitting between them. The sample comes from a study of OX40 agonist ivuxolimab in advanced cancers. Study overall: Patients' therapy was ivuxolimab, an antibody that acts as an agonist of OX40 (CD134).

Assay: immunoSEQ multiplex PCR; the TCRdb copy retains only in-frame clones and omits some. The sample includes tens of thousands of clones, over 80% seen only once; the top ten take about 9.6%. This TCR was sampled from an adult with an advanced solid tumor such as melanoma, head and neck, liver or kidney cancer. The sequencing here drew on CD4+ or CD8+ T cells sorted from blood, taken in a trial of the OX40 agonist ivuxolimab. The rearrangement joins TRBV2 to TRBJ1-2, with D possibly matching TRBD1 (6 bases). CDR3 bases: TGTGCCAGCAGCGGTCCAGGGGCCTATGGCTACACCTTC. This sequence encodes CASSGPGAYGYTF.